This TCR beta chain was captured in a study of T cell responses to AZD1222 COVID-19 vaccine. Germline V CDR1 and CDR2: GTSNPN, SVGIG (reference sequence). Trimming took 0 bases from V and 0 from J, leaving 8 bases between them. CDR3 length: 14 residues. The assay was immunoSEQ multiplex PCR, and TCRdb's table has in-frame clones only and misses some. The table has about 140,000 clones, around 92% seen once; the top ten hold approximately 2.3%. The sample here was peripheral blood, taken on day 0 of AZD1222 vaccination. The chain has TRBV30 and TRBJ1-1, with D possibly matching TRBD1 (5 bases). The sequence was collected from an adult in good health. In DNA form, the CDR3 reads TGTGCCTGGAGTGTTGCAGGGCTGAACACTGAAGCTTTCTTT. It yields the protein CAWSVAGLNTEAFF.